This T cell receptor (beta chain) was sequenced for a study of T cell responses to AZD1222 COVID-19 vaccine (dated by TCRdb to the early 2020s). Background for the entire study: A total of 233 trial participants underwent TCR sequencing, of whom 207 received two doses of AZD1222 and some 25 received two doses of the MenACWY control vaccine. Trial participants were enrolled by age into subgroups of 18-55, 56-69 and 70-plus years, and approximately 150, 30 and 60 TCR-sequenced participants, respectively, were included in these subgroups.

About this clone itself: This clone's antigen is unknown. Per-base qualities were not stored, and no clone one base away is much larger.

The intended sense of this specimen's time point label: about 28 days (+/-7) after the second vaccine dose. AZD1222 recipients with second doses at about 4 weeks or about 12 weeks were pooled, because spike-specific TCR depth and breadth did not differ between schedules. Samples from vaccinated people were obtained from the UK trials COV001 and COV002, which included a single-blind randomized controlled phase 2/3 trial of AZD1222 (ChAdOx1 nCoV-19) in healthy adults. For TCRbeta chain sequencing, PBMC samples from trial participants were taken at day 0 and at day 28 after the second dose. The CDR3 regions of human TCRbeta chains were analyzed by immunosequencing. In the source study's methods: Repertoire TCRs were checked for matches against a reference library of SARS-CoV-2-specific TCRs that had been generated using the MIRA antigen-specificity platform. Breadth was defined as the fraction of unique TCRs that were SARS-CoV-2-associated, and depth was defined as the fraction of total T cells that were SARS-CoV-2-associated. Using the MIRA data, each spike-specific TCR was mapped to the spike region that the TCR reacts to and placed in a CD4 or CD8 class. Log10-transformed breadth and depth values were compared by one-way ANOVA with Sidak's multiple comparisons tests. TCRdb obtained this table from immuneACCESS and retained in-frame rearrangements with V and J assigned. These tables miss some clones; where compared with another copy, unresolved V genes account for less than half of the shortfall, and the remainder is unexplained. V and J calls and clone size are those listed in that table; D and trimming were worked out from the DNA. A total of about 42,000 clones appear in this sample, around 88% of them only once. The ten most abundant clones make up more than 20% of the sample.

The germline V gene gives CDR1 as SGHRS and CDR2 as YFSETQ. Trimming accounts for 4 bases at V and 6 bases at J, while the number of junction bases matched to no gene is 6. From its cysteine to its phenylalanine, the CDR3 spans 15 amino acids. Only the CDR3 DNA is retained, 45 bases long and in frame from the first base. Paper-wide results and their limitations: The 56-69-year group was small, and its depth increase did not reach significance, likely because of low power. Conclusions about previously exposed vaccinees were limited because only a handful of AZD1222 recipients were SARS-CoV-2 seropositive at baseline. Vaccine-associated CD4 TCRs spanned the whole spike protein, with dominant responses in regions 160-218 and 743-854. Most participants were white British and females outnumbered males, and the authors suggested that clonal diversity may have been underestimated. A significant rise in spike-specific TCR breadth and depth was observed after two AZD1222 doses relative to day 0 and relative to MenACWY recipients. No day 14 peak-response samples were available, so repertoires were characterized only after the peak T cell response. Reportedly, almost half of the unique spike-specific TCRs recognized epitopes lying outside the regions that are mutated in the B.1.351 and B.1.1.7 variants.

The chain is made from TRBV5-1 and TRBJ2-2, and 10 junction bases match TRBD1. Here the sequenced sample was peripheral blood, taken 28 days after the second AZD1222 dose. The TCR originated in an adult who received the AZD1222 COVID-19 vaccine. Here the CDR3 is given as CASSPRQGASGELFF. The nucleotide sequence is TGCGCCAGCAGCCCGAGACAGGGGGCGTCCGGGGAGCTGTTTTTT.